These 29 T cell receptor beta chains originate from one sample sequenced in a study of blood T cell repertoires in COVID-19. Sequenced by immunoSEQ multiplex PCR; TCRdb stores in-frame clones only, minus some. The sample comprises 16,000 or so clones, around 84% of which are singletons, and under 15% rests with the top ten. Material: peripheral blood. The receptors were sampled from a human donor in a cohort sampled during active COVID-19.

The chain couples TRBV11-3 to TRBJ2-1, with 11 bases aligning to TRBD2. V shed 5 bases and J 3 bases; nucleotides not matched to a gene: 6. The CDR3 runs 16 residues. Germline-derived CDR1 and CDR2 are SGHNT and YENEEA. DNA of the CDR3: TGTGCCAGCAGCCCGAGACTAGCGGGGAGCTACAATGAGCAGTTCTTC. Amino acid sequence: CASSPRLAGSYNEQFF. Complete variable domain (other parts from reference TRBV11-3 and TRBJ2-1): EAGVVQSPRYKIIEKKQPVAFWCNPISGHNTLYWYLQNLGQGPELLIRYENEEAVDDSQLPKDRFSAERLKGVDSTLKIQPAELGDSAVYLCASSPRLAGSYNEQFFGPGTRLTVL.

This chain connects TRBV6-5 to TRBJ2-2; D is perhaps TRBD1 (5 bases). The CDR3 length is 14 residues. CDR1 and CDR2 (germline): MNHEY, SVGAGI. Trimming shortened V by 6 bases and J by 1 base, and 9 bases separated the two germline ends. The CDR3 DNA is TGTGCCAGCAGATCTCAGGGGAACACCGGGGAGCTGTTTTTT. Its translation is CASRSQGNTGELFF.

This sequence joins TRBV7-8 and TRBJ1-6, with 9 positions matching TRBD1. CDR3 size: 15 residues. Trimming at V came to 0 bases and at J to 11 bases, leaving 5 bases not matched to a gene. Germline V lookup: CDR1 SGHVS, CDR2 FQNEAQ. CDR3 sequence reads: CASSLARTGEAPLHF. In nucleotides, the CDR3 is TGTGCCAGCAGCTTAGCGAGGACAGGGGAGGCACCCCTCCACTTT. Combining the CDR3 with reference TRBV7-8 and TRBJ1-6 gives the whole variable domain GAGVSQSPRYKVAKRGQDVALRCDPISGHVSLFWYQQALGQGPEFLTYFQNEAQLDKSGLPSDRFFAERPEGSVSTLKIQRTQQEDSAVYLCASSLARTGEAPLHFGNGTRLTVT.

The rearrangement links TRBV6-5 to TRBJ1-2, with D unresolved. Germline V gene data show CDR1 as MNHEY and CDR2 as SVGAGI. The CDR3 contains 14 residues. V lost 7 bases and J 4 bases, leaving 16 bases between the germline ends. Written as DNA, the CDR3 is TGTGCCAGCAACGAGCAGGTTGTAGGCTATGGCTACACCTTC. Protein product: CASNEQVVGYGYTF.

The V and J genes are TRBV5-1 and TRBJ1-1; 7 bases line up with TRBD1. Trimming cost V 4 bases and J 4 bases; bases outside gene matches: 10. The CDR3 consists of 15 residues. Germline loops: CDR1 SGHRS, CDR2 YFSETQ. The CDR3 region has the DNA TGCGCCAGCAGCACCCAACAGGGGTTGACCACTGAAGCTTTCTTT. As protein: CASSTQQGLTTEAFF.

This clone was picked up one time. The J gene is TRBJ2-7, the V gene TRBV2, with D tentatively TRBD2 (6 bases). There are 13 residues in the CDR3. Trimming removed 7 bases from V and 4 bases from J, with 14 bases in between. Germline loops: CDR1 SNHLY, CDR2 FYNNEI. CDR3 sequence reads: CASTQGGVYEQYF. For the CDR3, the DNA is TGTGCCAGCACGCAGGGAGGCGTATACGAGCAGTACTTC.

V and J are TRBV18 and TRBJ2-2; TRBD2 is a possible D gene (6 bases). The CDR3 runs to 17 residues. Germline lookup yields CDR1 KGHSH and CDR2 LQKENI. V shed 0 bases and J shed 4 bases, with 15 bases lying between them. The CDR3 spells CASSPPTAGTTTGELFF. In nucleotides, the CDR3 is TGTGCCAGCTCACCACCAACTGCGGGGACGACCACCGGGGAGCTGTTTTTT.

The V and J genes are TRBV6-2 or TRBV6-3 and TRBJ1-6; D unclear. The V and J ends lost 1 base and 7 bases respectively, with 17 bases between them. The CDR3 loop spans 17 amino acids. Germline CDR1 MNHEY, CDR2 SVGEGT. The CDR3: CASSYFGPAVENSPLHF. CDR3 bases: TGTGCCAGCAGTTACTTTGGTCCGGCCGTGGAGAATTCACCCCTCCACTTT.

The gene calls are TRBV10-2 and TRBJ1-2; D gene ambiguous. V lost 0 bases, J lost 7 bases, and 12 bases lay in between. CDR1 and CDR2 (germline): WSHSY, SAAADI. This CDR3 is built from 14 residues. CDR3 sequence reads: CASSESRVGGGYTF. The CDR3 nucleotides read TGCGCCAGCAGTGAGTCGAGGGTAGGCGGTGGCTACACCTTC.

The genes are TRBV6-5 and TRBJ2-5; D is perhaps TRBD2 (6 bases). CDR1 is MNHEY, CDR2 SVGAGI, per germline. The CDR3 is 12 residues long. V was cut by 7 bases and J by 5 bases, with 11 bases left in between. The CDR3 loop reads CASNGGSETQYF. The CDR3 DNA reads as TGTGCCAGCAACGGGGGTAGCGAGACCCAGTACTTC.

The chain links TRBV9 to TRBJ2-3; TRBD2 matches 9 bases. This CDR3 is built from 15 residues. Per germline, CDR1 SGDLS and CDR2 YYNGEE. Trimming removed 9 bases from V and 0 bases from J; junction bases left unmatched: 8. CDR3 sequence: CATTAGTSSTDTQYF. The CDR3 DNA is TGTGCCACCACCGCCGGGACTAGCAGCACAGATACGCAGTATTTT.

J is TRBJ2-3 and V is TRBV4-1; D is uncertain. Trimming shortened V by 4 bases and J by 2 bases, and 10 bases separated the two germline ends. CDR1 is MGHRA, CDR2 YSYEKL, per germline. This CDR3 has 14 amino acids. The CDR3: CASSRSEDTDTQYF. Here the CDR3 DNA reads TGCGCCAGCAGCCGAAGTGAGGACACAGATACGCAGTATTTT.

The gene calls are TRBV3-1 (or the pseudogene TRBV3-2) and TRBJ1-3, with 8 bases identical to TRBD1. The germline V gene encodes CDR1 LGHDT and CDR2 YNNKEL (reference sequence). With 0 bases clipped from V and 2 bases from J, the junction kept 0 bases outside the gene matches. This CDR3 spans 15 amino acids. The CDR3 DNA reads TGTGCCAGCAGCCAAGACAGGGGGCCTGGAAACACCATATATTTT. It is translated as CASSQDRGPGNTIYF.

This chain uses TRBV7-2 with TRBJ1-2; D is perhaps TRBD1 (5 bases). V was shortened by 1 base and J by 3 bases, with 6 bases between the two germline ends. The CDR3 contains 13 residues. The germline CDR1 and CDR2 sequences are SGHTA and FQGNSA. This CDR3 is CASSLGGDYGYTF. Written as DNA, the CDR3 is TGTGCCAGCAGCTTAGGGGGGGACTATGGCTACACCTTC.

The gene calls are TRBV9 and TRBJ2-1, with D possibly matching TRBD1 (5 bases). The germline gives CDR1 SGDLS, CDR2 YYNGEE. CDR3 length: 16 residues. V was cut by 2 bases and J by 1 base, with 13 bases left in between. In nucleotides, the CDR3 is TGTGCCAGCAGCGTCACACACAGGTGGTCCTACAATGAGCAGTTCTTC. Its translation: CASSVTHRWSYNEQFF.

V usage is TRBV25-1 and J usage is TRBJ2-3; D is perhaps TRBD2 (7 bases). From germline, CDR1 is MGHDK and CDR2 SYGVNS. This CDR3 is 15 amino acids long. Trimming cost V 2 bases and J 3 bases, with 12 bases left between them. The CDR3 nucleotides are TGTGCCAGCAGTGAAAGCCGGGGGGCAACAGATACGCAGTATTTT. As protein: CASSESRGATDTQYF.

The CDR3 protein is CASSVITVKNSPLHF. CDR3 in DNA: TGTGCCAGCAGCGTAATAACAGTAAAGAATTCACCCCTCCACTTT. This chain joins TRBV9 and TRBJ1-6; D uncertain. Trimming took 1 base from V and 7 from J, leaving 12 bases between them. Germline CDR1 and CDR2: SGDLS and YYNGEE. The CDR3 consists of 15 residues. Using reference TRBV9 and TRBJ1-6 for the parts outside the CDR3, the full variable domain is DSGVTQTPKHLITATGQRVTLRCSPRSGDLSVYWYQQSLDQGLQFLIQYYNGEERAKGNILERFSAQQFPDLHSELNLSSLELGDSALYFCASSVITVKNSPLHFGNGTRLTVT.

The chain links TRBV5-6 to TRBJ1-3; the match to TRBD1 covers 7 bases. V gave up 0 bases and J gave up 3 bases; unmatched junction bases: 3. This CDR3 has 15 amino acids. The germline V gene encodes CDR1 SGHDT and CDR2 YYEEEE. This CDR3 reads CASSLAQGYGNTIYF. DNA for the CDR3: TGTGCCAGCAGCTTGGCACAGGGGTATGGAAACACCATATATTTT.

The chain employs TRBV18 and TRBJ1-3; the match to TRBD1 covers 7 bases. The germline CDR1 and CDR2 sequences are KGHSH and LQKENI. J was trimmed by 4 bases and V by 0 bases; bases with no gene match: 9. The CDR3 has 17 amino acids. CDR3 loop: CASSPPGRGIIGNTIYF. DNA of the CDR3: TGTGCCAGCTCACCACCGGGCAGGGGGATTATCGGAAACACCATATATTTT.

The count of this clone is one. This sequence joins TRBV27 and TRBJ1-1; D gene ambiguous. V was shortened by 0 bases and J by 0 bases, with 8 bases between the two germline ends. Germline values: CDR1 MNHEY, CDR2 SMNVEV (reference sequence). This CDR3 is 15 amino acids long. CDR3 sequence: CASSLSWQLNTEAFF. The CDR3 bases are TGTGCCAGCAGTTTATCGTGGCAGTTGAACACTGAAGCTTTCTTT.

The chain carries TRBV12-5 and TRBJ2-7; TRBD1 matches 7 bases. With 3 bases clipped from V and 4 bases from J, the junction kept 15 bases outside the gene matches. The CDR3 spans 17 residues. Germline assignment: CDR1 LGHNT and CDR2 FRNRAP. In DNA, the CDR3 is TGTGCTAGTGGTTTCGCGGCACAGGGGAAAGTAGATTACGAGCAGTACTTC. Translated, it gives CASGFAAQGKVDYEQYF.

The gene calls are TRBV5-5 and TRBJ2-4; D possibly corresponds to TRBD1 (6 bases). Between the trimmed V and J ends, which lost 1 base and 8 bases, there was a span of 10 bases. CDR3 size: 13 residues. Germline values: CDR1 SGHKS, CDR2 YYEKEE (reference sequence). DNA for the CDR3: TGTGCCAGCAGCTTGTTAGGGGGAGACATTCAGTACTTC. This codes for CASSLLGGDIQYF.

The rearrangement links TRBV7-9 to TRBJ2-4; 7 nucleotides line up with TRBD2. Losses at the gene ends were 5 bases for V and 6 bases for J; bases not matched to a gene: 13. This CDR3 comprises 16 residues. Germline values: CDR1 SEHNR, CDR2 FQNEAQ (reference sequence). This CDR3 reads CASSPRWGGITNIQYF. The CDR3 DNA sequence: TGTGCCAGCAGCCCACGTTGGGGGGGGATAACAAACATTCAGTACTTC.

The genes are TRBV7-3 and TRBJ2-2; no reliable D call. CDR1 is SGHTA, CDR2 FQGTGA, per germline. CDR3 length: 15 amino acids. The germline V and J ends were trimmed by 1 base and 2 bases, with 8 bases remaining between them. CDR3 in DNA: TGTGCCAGCAGCTTAATGGGCCGAAACACCGGGGAGCTGTTTTTT. This sequence encodes CASSLMGRNTGELFF.

This clone was observed once. The CDR3 DNA follows: TGCGCCAGCACTCCCGGGATCGAGAATGAGCAGTTCTTC. Translated, it gives CASTPGIENEQFF. The V and J genes are TRBV10-2 and TRBJ2-1; D perhaps matches TRBD2 (5 bases). There are 13 residues in the CDR3. V was trimmed by 7 bases and J by 7 bases, leaving 14 bases between them. From germline, CDR1 is WSHSY and CDR2 SAAADI.

V usage is TRBV3-1 (or the pseudogene TRBV3-2) and J usage is TRBJ1-1; D is ambiguous. CDR1 LGHDT and CDR2 YNNKEL come from the germline V gene (reference sequence). There are 12 residues in the CDR3. V shed 4 bases and J shed 1 base, with 4 bases lying between them. CDR3 sequence: CASSRENTEAFF. For the CDR3, the DNA is TGTGCCAGCAGCCGCGAGAACACTGAAGCTTTCTTT.

The chain couples TRBV24-1 to TRBJ2-3; TRBD2 matches at 15 bases. The V segment lost 3 bases and the J segment 6 bases; nucleotides outside the gene matches: 9. The CDR3 is made up of 18 amino acids. CDR1 and CDR2 (germline): KGHDR, SFDVKD. The CDR3 region is CATSDAGTSGGPRDTQYF. The DNA for the CDR3 is TGTGCCACCAGTGATGCTGGGACTAGCGGGGGGCCAAGGGATACGCAGTATTTT.

This clone was observed a single time. The rearrangement uses TRBV13 and TRBJ1-5, with unresolved D. Trimming took off 4 bases at V and 2 bases at J, with 12 bases between the two ends. In germline, CDR1 is PRHDT, CDR2 FYEKMQ (reference sequence). The length of the CDR3 is 15 residues. Here the CDR3 DNA reads TGTGCCAGCAGCTATGGCGGGAGGGGCAATCAGCCCCAGCATTTT. It encodes CASSYGGRGNQPQHF.

This rearrangement joins TRBV4-1 to TRBJ2-4, with TRBD2 matching 12 bases. Losses at the gene ends were 1 base for V and 0 bases for J; bases not matched to a gene: 7. Germline values: CDR1 MGHRA, CDR2 YSYEKL. The CDR3 is 19 residues long. CDR3 protein: CASSQGRLAGALAKNIQYF. The CDR3 nucleotides read TGCGCCAGCAGCCAAGGGCGACTAGCGGGGGCCCTAGCCAAAAACATTCAGTACTTC.